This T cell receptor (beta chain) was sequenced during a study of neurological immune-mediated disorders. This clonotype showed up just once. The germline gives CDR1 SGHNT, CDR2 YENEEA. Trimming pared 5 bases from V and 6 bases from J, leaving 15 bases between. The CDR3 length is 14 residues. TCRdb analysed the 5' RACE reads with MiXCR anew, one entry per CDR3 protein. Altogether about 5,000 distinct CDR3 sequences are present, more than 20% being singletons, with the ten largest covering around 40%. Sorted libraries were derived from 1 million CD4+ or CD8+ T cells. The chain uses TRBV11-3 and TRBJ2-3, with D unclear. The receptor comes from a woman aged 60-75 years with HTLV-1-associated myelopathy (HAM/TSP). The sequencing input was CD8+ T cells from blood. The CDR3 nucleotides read TGTGCCAGCAGCGTAGGGCTCGCCCCCGATACGCAGTATTTT. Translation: CASSVGLAPDTQYF. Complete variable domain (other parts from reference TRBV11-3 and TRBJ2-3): EAGVVQSPRYKIIEKKQPVAFWCNPISGHNTLYWYLQNLGQGPELLIRYENEEAVDDSQLPKDRFSAERLKGVDSTLKIQPAELGDSAVYLCASSVGLAPDTQYFGPGTRLTVL.